Each of the 2 T cell receptor beta chains below was sequenced from the same sample in a study of blood T cell repertoires in COVID-19 (dated by TCRdb to the early 2020s). Library preparation employed the immunoSEQ multiplex PCR assay. Entries here come from immuneACCESS through TCRdb and include only in-frame sequences with V and J called. Some clones fail to appear in such tables; in the studies checked, an unresolved V gene covers under half of the shortfall, and the cause of the remainder is unknown. The sample table shows about 110,000 clones, and about 85% are seen once. The top ten clonotypes cover approximately 4% of the sample. The specimen was peripheral blood. These receptors came from a woman between 65 and 79 years old with acute or convalescent COVID-19.

The table lists this clone with a count of one. The chain has TRBV5-1 and TRBJ1-2; D unclear. The V end was cut by 7 bases, the J end by 6 bases, with 16 bases between. Germline lookup yields CDR1 SGHRS and CDR2 YFSETQ. CDR3 length: 13 residues. CDR3 sequence reads: CASSERTGDGYTF. The CDR3 bases are TGCGCCAGCTCGGAGCGGACCGGTGATGGCTACACCTTC.

This sequence joins TRBV3-1 (or the pseudogene TRBV3-2) and TRBJ1-2, with TRBD1 matching over 10 bases. Germline V CDR1 and CDR2: LGHDT, YNNKEL (reference sequence). The CDR3 covers 15 residues. The V and J ends lost 3 bases and 2 bases, in that order; junction bases with no gene match: 3. DNA of the CDR3: TGTGCCAGCAGCCAGGGACAGGGGCGAAACTATGGCTACACCTTC. It encodes CASSQGQGRNYGYTF.